These 9 T cell receptor beta chains came from one sample sequenced in a study of blood T cell repertoires in COVID-19. The method was immunoSEQ multiplex PCR; TCRdb's version includes in-frame clones alone and lacks a portion of them. The sample has roughly 200,000 clones, roughly four fifths seen once; the top ten hold roughly 10%. Sequenced: PBMCs or T cells enriched from blood (not recorded which). These TCRs come from a middle-aged man who had recovered from COVID-19.

The J gene is TRBJ2-7, the V gene TRBV29-1; TRBD2 agrees at 7 bases. V shed 5 bases, J shed 3 bases, and the junction held 7 bases outside the gene matches. Germline V gene data show CDR1 as SQVTM and CDR2 as ANQGSEA. This CDR3 comprises 13 residues. The chain's CDR3 is CSVRNSGDYEQYF. Written as DNA, the CDR3 is TGCAGCGTTCGTAACAGCGGGGACTACGAGCAGTACTTC.

J is TRBJ2-7 and V is TRBV7-2, with unresolved D. This CDR3 is 13 amino acids long. The germline V gene encodes CDR1 SGHTA and CDR2 FQGNSA. CDR3 protein: CASSLDTHYEQYV. The CDR3 DNA sequence: TGTGCCAGCAGTTTAGACACCCACTACGAGCAGTACGTC.

This clone was detected a few times. V is TRBV6-2 or TRBV6-3 and J is TRBJ1-1; TRBD1 agrees at 7 bases. Germline CDR1 MNHEY, CDR2 SVGEGT. With V trimmed by 2 bases and J by 5 bases, 14 bases remained unmatched. The CDR3 has 17 residues. The CDR3, as DNA: TGTGCCAGCAGTTACAGGCAGGGGGAGCAGTCAAGGACTGAAGCTTTCTTT. Translating it yields CASSYRQGEQSRTEAFF.

The chain joins TRBV7-2 to TRBJ1-2; 7 bases fit TRBD1. Germline CDR1 and CDR2: SGHTA and FQGNSA. CDR3 length: 15 amino acids. V trimming: 5 bases; J trimming: 3 bases; junction bases outside the gene matches: 9. DNA of the CDR3: TGTGCCAGCAGCCCTGGACAGGACCTCCACTATGGCTACACCTTC. It translates to CASSPGQDLHYGYTF. Supplemented by reference TRBV7-2 and TRBJ1-2, the full variable domain reads GAGVSQSPSNKVTEKGKDVELRCDPISGHTALYWYRQSLGQGLEFLIYFQGNSAPDKSGLPSDRFSAERTGGSVSTLTIQRTQQEDSAVYLCASSPGQDLHYGYTFGSGTRLTVV.

The V and J genes are TRBV10-1 and TRBJ2-1; the D gene is possibly TRBD2 (6 bases). CDR1 and CDR2 (germline): WNHNN, SYGVQD (reference sequence). This CDR3 spans 11 amino acids. The V gene lost 5 bases and the J gene lost 13 bases, with 12 bases spanning the gap. CDR3 nucleotide sequence: TGCGCCAGCAGTTTTACTAGCCCTCAGTTCTTC. This gives the protein CASSFTSPQFF.

This clone has a handful of counts. Different DNA sequences within this sample yield the same CDR3. The rearrangement joins TRBV7-2 to TRBJ1-1; D remains unclear. The CDR3 is 14 amino acids. Germline V gene lookup returns CDR1 SGHTA and CDR2 FQGNSA. V lost 1 base and J 0 bases, leaving 6 bases between the germline ends. This CDR3 is CASSLGPLNTEAFF. The CDR3 coding sequence is TGTGCCAGCAGCTTAGGTCCATTGAACACTGAAGCTTTCTTT.

This chain connects TRBV11-2 to TRBJ2-1; D might be TRBD1 (6 bases). V was cut by 0 bases and J by 3 bases, with 9 bases left in between. Germline lookup yields CDR1 SGHAT and CDR2 FQNNGV. This CDR3 contains 15 residues. CDR3 in DNA: TGTGCCAGCAGCTTAGAAAGGGGGAGCTACAATGAGCAGTTCTTC. Translating gives CASSLERGSYNEQFF.

The J gene is TRBJ2-5, the V gene TRBV6-1, with TRBD2 matching 7 bases. After removal of 3 bases from V and 1 base from J, the junction contained 5 bases not matched to a gene. The germline CDR1 and CDR2 sequences are MNHNS and SASEGT. The CDR3 length is 15 residues. The CDR3 nucleotides are TGTGCCAGCAGTGAGATTAGCGGGTTCCAAGAGACCCAGTACTTC. Amino acid sequence: CASSEISGFQETQYF.

The J gene is TRBJ1-4, the V gene TRBV27; weak D call: TRBD1 (6 bases). CDR1 and CDR2 (germline): MNHEY, SMNVEV (reference sequence). V was shortened by 3 bases and J by 0 bases, with 26 bases between the two germline ends. The CDR3 sequence is 21 residues long. The CDR3: CASSFLLSGAGGPATNEKLFF. Here the CDR3 DNA reads TGTGCCAGCAGTTTTCTCTTGTCGGGGGCGGGAGGCCCTGCAACTAATGAAAAACTGTTTTTT.